This T cell receptor beta chain stems from a study of T cells in Graves' hyperthyroidism and ophthalmopathy. Regions amplified from RNA transcripts were the TCR beta CDR3 regions. Carried out on the TCR CDR3, a first-round RT-PCR used the HTBI primer set. TCRdb re-derived calls from the multiplex PCR reads in MiXCR, one entry per CDR3 protein. In the table there are roughly 250,000 distinct CDR3 sequences, 20% to 25% of which are singletons. On this clonotype itself: No antigen is known for it.

CDR3 length: 9 residues. The germline V gene encodes CDR1 MDHEN and CDR2 SYDVKM. V lost 4 bases and J 14 bases, leaving 8 bases between the germline ends. Study-wide findings and caveats: Among thyroid clonotypes expanded above 0.001, most also appeared in blood.

The sequenced sample consisted of blood. The origin of this receptor is a man aged 25 to 40 with Graves' ophthalmopathy. The chain is built from TRBV28 and TRBJ1-2; D gene ambiguous. This chain's CDR3 is CASSSNETF. In nucleotides, the CDR3 is TGTGCCAGCAGTTCGAACGAAACCTTC.